These 8 T cell receptor beta chains originate from one sample sequenced in a study of beta chain features in type 1 diabetes. Isolated RNA was reverse transcribed in full, so expressed TCRB transcripts were sequenced. Profiling relied on immunoSEQ multiplex PCR, and the TCRdb table lists in-frame clones only, not all of them. The sample carries over 300,000 clones, around 8% recorded once. The sample was central memory CD4+ T cells from blood. The receptors shown here come from a woman aged 18 to 35 in good health.

The chain is built from TRBV6-5 and TRBJ2-2; no definite D call. The CDR3 runs to 16 residues. V dropped 0 bases and J dropped 7 bases, with 15 bases sitting between them. Looked up from germline, CDR1 is MNHEY and CDR2 is SVGAGI. CDR3: CASSYSFIRFGGELFF. The CDR3, as DNA: TGTGCCAGCAGTTACTCCTTTATCCGCTTCGGCGGGGAGCTGTTTTTT.

V usage is TRBV27 and J usage is TRBJ2-4; D is undetermined. The CDR3 is 13 amino acids. Germline V gene sequence: CDR1 MNHEY, CDR2 SMNVEV (reference sequence). Trimming cost V 5 bases and J 9 bases, with 14 bases left between them. The CDR3 reads CASSPSRYVIQYF. The DNA for the CDR3 is TGTGCCAGCAGTCCCTCGCGCTATGTCATTCAGTACTTC.

This clone was seen a handful of times. V usage is TRBV5-4 and J usage is TRBJ2-7; 7 bases are a match to TRBD1. The germline CDR1 and CDR2 sequences are SGHNT and YYREEE (reference sequence). This CDR3 is built from 16 residues. Germline trimming cut 0 bases from V and 7 bases from J; bases unmatched to any gene: 13. CDR3 nucleotide sequence: TGTGCCAGCAGCTTGGGGTACACAGGGGTATCGAAGGAGCAGTACTTC. Protein: CASSLGYTGVSKEQYF.

The rearrangement links TRBV6-1 to TRBJ2-1; TRBD2 matches 12 bases. Germline lookup yields CDR1 MNHNS and CDR2 SASEGT. The CDR3 loop spans 15 amino acids. V shed 2 bases and J 7 bases; nucleotides not matched to a gene: 3. CDR3 DNA: TGTGCCAGCAGTGAACCCACTAGCGGGAGGAATGAGCAGTTCTTC. As protein: CASSEPTSGRNEQFF.

This clone was found a few times. V is TRBV7-9 and J is TRBJ2-5; 9 positions agree with TRBD2. The germline V gene has CDR1 SEHNR and CDR2 FQNEAQ (reference sequence). The CDR3 runs 16 residues. The junction had 10 bases not matched to a gene; V was cut back by 3 bases and J by 5 bases. DNA for the CDR3: TGTGCCAGCAGCTTCATCGGAGCGGGAGGCGGGGAGACCCAGTACTTC. Its protein product is CASSFIGAGGGETQYF.

This clone was seen a few times. This chain connects TRBV5-1 to TRBJ2-3, with D hard to call. The germline gives CDR1 SGHRS, CDR2 YFSETQ. CDR3 length: 13 residues. V lost 4 bases to trimming and J lost 0 bases, with 6 bases between them. CDR3: CASSRQSTDTQYF. In DNA form, the CDR3 reads TGCGCCAGCAGCCGACAAAGCACAGATACGCAGTATTTT. The full variable domain, completed using reference TRBV5-1 and TRBJ2-3, is KAGVTQTPRYLIKTRGQQVTLSCSPISGHRSVSWYQQTPGQGLQFLFEYFSETQRNKGNFPGRFSGRQFSNSRSEMNVSTLELGDSALYLCASSRQSTDTQYFGPGTRLTVL.

The CDR3 region has the DNA TGTGCCAGCAGGACGGGAGGCCGCGACGAGCAGTACTTC. This encodes CASRTGGRDEQYF. The chain carries TRBV6-5 and TRBJ2-5; 7 bases match TRBD2. Matching the DNA end better, TRBJ2-7 makes the J call doubtful. Germline CDR1 is MNHEY and CDR2 is SVGAGI. This CDR3 region has 13 residues.

The rearrangement joins TRBV28 to TRBJ2-1; 12 bases are shared with TRBD1. The CDR3 is made up of 16 amino acids. Trimming removed 3 bases from V and 8 bases from J; junction bases left unmatched: 8. The germline CDR1 and CDR2 sequences are MDHEN and SYDVKM. The CDR3 here is CASSFIVGTGGHEQFF. CDR3 in DNA: TGTGCCAGCAGTTTTATTGTGGGGACAGGGGGCCATGAGCAGTTCTTC.